This T cell receptor (beta chain) was identified during a study of blood T cell repertoires in COVID-19. At the level of the study: T cells, B-cell-depleted T cells, or PBMCs supplied cDNA or gDNA.

Libraries were prepared by immunoSEQ multiplex PCR; TCRdb keeps only in-frame clonotypes and omits some of them. The sample contains over 35,000 clones, approximately 85% of which appear only once. CDR3 length: 14 amino acids. Per the germline V gene, CDR1 is SGHRS and CDR2 is YFSETQ. Trimming shortened V by 4 bases and J by 4 bases, and 12 bases separated the two germline ends. The receptor's source is a man in his sixties or seventies with acute or convalescent COVID-19. J is TRBJ1-5 and V is TRBV5-1; no firm D call. Source material: peripheral blood. This chain's CDR3 is CASSPEGQNQPQHF. In DNA, the CDR3 is TGCGCCAGCAGCCCCGAGGGCCAGAATCAGCCCCAGCATTTT.